The rows below give T cell receptor beta chains drawn from one sample of a study of blood T cell repertoires in COVID-19. Clones were sequenced by immunoSEQ multiplex PCR, and TCRdb holds only the in-frame ones, with some missing. The sample includes fewer than 200,000 clones, roughly 79% of them seen just once. Sequencing was carried out using peripheral blood. The receptor source for this set is a woman of 80 years or more with COVID-19, enrolled during active disease. The CDR3 runs from the conserved cysteine through the conserved F or W. Fields, in order: D gene, CDR3 length, clone size, V gene, J gene, CDR3 protein, CDR3 DNA. The D gene is left open where the match is weak. Only part of the rows carry a size: once, few, many, or a class if the clone is expanded.

TRBD2,15,-,TRBV7-2,TRBJ2-2,CASTLLAGGNGELFF,TGTGCCAGCACCCTCCTAGCGGGGGGAAACGGGGAGCTGTTTTTT
-,14,-,TRBV6-5,TRBJ2-7,CASKIQGGPYEQYF,TGTGCCAGCAAGATACAGGGTGGCCCCTACGAGCAGTACTTC
-,13,-,TRBV12-3/TRBV12-4,TRBJ1-5,CASSLDLLDRRHF,TGTGCCAGCAGTTTGGATCTTCTAGATCGGAGACATTTT
-,9,-,TRBV5-1,TRBJ2-7,CASSPGDDF,TGCGCCAGCAGCCCGGGGGACGACTTC
TRBD1,14,-,TRBV19,TRBJ1-6,CASSMGTGNSPLHF,TGTGCCAGTAGTATGGGGACAGGGAATTCACCCCTCCACTTT
-,14,-,TRBV6-5,TRBJ1-1,CASSLLTTNTEAFF,TGTGCCAGCAGTTTGTTGACAACGAACACTGAAGCTTTCTTT
TRBD2,16,few,TRBV7-2,TRBJ2-5,CASSLGVVAGVETQYF,TGTGCCAGCAGCTTAGGGGTGGTAGCGGGAGTTGAGACCCAGTACTTC
-,14,-,TRBV27,TRBJ2-7,CASSAPGLIPEQYF,TGTGCCAGCAGTGCGCCGGGACTCATCCCTGAGCAGTACTTC
-,13,-,TRBV7-6,TRBJ1-6,CASSLRHNSPLHF,TGTGCCAGCAGCCTTAGACACAATTCACCCCTCCACTTT
-,14,-,TRBV14,TRBJ2-1,CASSPPGLFNEQFF,TGTGCCAGCAGCCCACCGGGACTTTTCAATGAGCAGTTCTTC
TRBD2,15,-,TRBV25-1,TRBJ2-1,CASRGLAGVGNEQFF,TGTGCCAGCAGGGGACTAGCGGGAGTGGGTAATGAGCAGTTCTTC
-,14,-,TRBV3-1/TRBV3-2,TRBJ1-4,CASSQVGRVGKLFF,TGTGCCAGCAGCCAAGTAGGGCGGGTGGGGAAACTGTTTTTT